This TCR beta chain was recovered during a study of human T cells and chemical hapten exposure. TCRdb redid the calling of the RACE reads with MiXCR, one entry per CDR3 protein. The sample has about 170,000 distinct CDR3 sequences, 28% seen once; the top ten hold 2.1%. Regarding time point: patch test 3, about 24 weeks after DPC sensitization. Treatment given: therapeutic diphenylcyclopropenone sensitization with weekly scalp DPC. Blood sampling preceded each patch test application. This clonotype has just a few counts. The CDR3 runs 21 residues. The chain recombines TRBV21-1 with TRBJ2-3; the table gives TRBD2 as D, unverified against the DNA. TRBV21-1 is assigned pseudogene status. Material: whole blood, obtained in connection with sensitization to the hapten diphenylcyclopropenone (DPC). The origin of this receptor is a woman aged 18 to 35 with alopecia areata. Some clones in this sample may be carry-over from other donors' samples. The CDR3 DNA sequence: TGTGCCAGCAGCAGAACCTCCGAGTTTAGCGGGCGGGCCTTGAGCACAGATACGCAGTATTTT. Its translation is CASSRTSEFSGRALSTDTQYF.